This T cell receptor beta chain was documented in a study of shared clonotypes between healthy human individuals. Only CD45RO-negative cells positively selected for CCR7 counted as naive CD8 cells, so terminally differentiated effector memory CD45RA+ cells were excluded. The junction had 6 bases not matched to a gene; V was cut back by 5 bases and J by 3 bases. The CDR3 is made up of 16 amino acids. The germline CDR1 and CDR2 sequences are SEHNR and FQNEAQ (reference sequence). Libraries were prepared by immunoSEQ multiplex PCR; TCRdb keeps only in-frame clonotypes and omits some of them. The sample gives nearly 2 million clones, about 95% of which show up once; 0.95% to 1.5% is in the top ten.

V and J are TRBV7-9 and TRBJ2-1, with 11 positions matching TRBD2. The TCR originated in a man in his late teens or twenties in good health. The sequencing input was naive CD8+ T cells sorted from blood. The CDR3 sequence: CASSGAGTSGYNEQFF. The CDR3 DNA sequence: TGTGCCAGCAGCGGGGCGGGGACTAGCGGCTACAATGAGCAGTTCTTC.